Included here is one TCR beta chain sequence, with context. Individuals aged about 18 to 95 years were recruited from 20 to 25 US areas. The study assigned cohorts using participant-reported clinical history. The CDR3 length is 15 residues. V was clipped by 4 bases and J by 4 bases, with 14 bases between them. CDR1 SGHRS and CDR2 YFSETQ come from the germline V gene. The sample originates from a study of blood T cell repertoires in COVID-19. Study at large: Nucleic acid was either cDNA or gDNA, and it came from T cells, B-cell-depleted T cells, or PBMCs.

The authors' processing: Reference gene primer amplification gave estimated nucleated cell counts. Sequenced by immunoSEQ multiplex PCR; TCRdb stores in-frame clones only, minus some. The DNA was the basis for D and trimming; V, J and clone size are from that table. This table has around 78,000 clones, roughly 91% appearing once. This receptor was obtained from a woman aged 50 to 65 with acute COVID-19. The rearrangement links TRBV5-1 to TRBJ1-4; tentative D call: TRBD1 (5 bases). Sample: PBMCs or T cells enriched from blood (not recorded which). CDR3 DNA: TGCGCCAGCAGCCCGCGGGACTCCGATAATGAAAAACTGTTTTTT. Its translation is CASSPRDSDNEKLFF. The full variable domain, rest sourced from reference TRBV5-1 and TRBJ1-4, is KAGVTQTPRYLIKTRGQQVTLSCSPISGHRSVSWYQQTPGQGLQFLFEYFSETQRNKGNFPGRFSGRQFSNSRSEMNVSTLELGDSALYLCASSPRDSDNEKLFFGSGTQLSVL.